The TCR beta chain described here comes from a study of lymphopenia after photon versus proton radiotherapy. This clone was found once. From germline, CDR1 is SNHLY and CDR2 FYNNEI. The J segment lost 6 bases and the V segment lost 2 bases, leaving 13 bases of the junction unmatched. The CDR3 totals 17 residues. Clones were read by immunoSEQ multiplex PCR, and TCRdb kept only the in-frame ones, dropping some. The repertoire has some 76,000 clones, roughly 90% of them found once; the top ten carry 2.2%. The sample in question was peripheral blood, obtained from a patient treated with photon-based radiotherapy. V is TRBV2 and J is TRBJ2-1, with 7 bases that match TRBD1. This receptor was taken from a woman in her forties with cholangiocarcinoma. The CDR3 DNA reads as TGTGCCAGCAGTGAATCCTATAACAGGGGTTCATTCAATGAGCAGTTCTTC. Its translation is CASSESYNRGSFNEQFF.